This note documents a single T cell receptor beta chain sequence. No antigen is known for it. This PCR relied on a set of 60 Vbeta primers and 13 Jbeta primers. Measured with immunoSEQ multiplex PCR; TCRdb has only the in-frame clones, and not every one. Among 100,000 to 150,000 clones listed, 70% to 85% were seen once. Germline assignment: CDR1 SGHRS and CDR2 YFSETQ. The CDR3 is 15 amino acids. V gave up 3 bases and J gave up 5 bases; unmatched junction bases: 6. Healthy bone marrow donors made up the cohort. The data are from a study of cytomegalovirus exposure and HLA in healthy donors. Study observations and caveats: Accurate HLA-A and HLA-B prediction from TCR beta sequences was reported for most subjects.

The receptor comes from a human donor in good health. The chain employs TRBV5-1 and TRBJ2-5, with 11 positions matching TRBD1. Sequencing was carried out using PBMCs. CDR3 sequence reads: CASSSGQGGGETQYF. The CDR3 nucleotides are TGCGCCAGCAGCTCGGGACAGGGGGGCGGGGAGACCCAGTACTTC. Using reference TRBV5-1 and TRBJ2-5 for the parts outside the CDR3, the full variable domain is KAGVTQTPRYLIKTRGQQVTLSCSPISGHRSVSWYQQTPGQGLQFLFEYFSETQRNKGNFPGRFSGRQFSNSRSEMNVSTLELGDSALYLCASSSGQGGGETQYFGPGTRLLVL.